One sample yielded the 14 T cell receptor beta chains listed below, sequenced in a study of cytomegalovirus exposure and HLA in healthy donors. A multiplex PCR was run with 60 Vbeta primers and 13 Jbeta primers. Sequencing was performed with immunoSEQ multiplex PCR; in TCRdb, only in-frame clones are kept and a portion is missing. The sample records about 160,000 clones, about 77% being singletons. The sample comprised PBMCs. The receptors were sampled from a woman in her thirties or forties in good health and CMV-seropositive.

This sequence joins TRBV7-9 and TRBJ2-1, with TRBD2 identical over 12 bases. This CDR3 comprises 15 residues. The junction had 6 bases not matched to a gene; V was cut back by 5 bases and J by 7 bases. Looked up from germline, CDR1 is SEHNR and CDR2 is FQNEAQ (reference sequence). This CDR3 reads CASSLTSGGSNEQFF. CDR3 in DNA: TGTGCCAGCAGCCTGACTAGCGGGGGATCGAATGAGCAGTTCTTC.

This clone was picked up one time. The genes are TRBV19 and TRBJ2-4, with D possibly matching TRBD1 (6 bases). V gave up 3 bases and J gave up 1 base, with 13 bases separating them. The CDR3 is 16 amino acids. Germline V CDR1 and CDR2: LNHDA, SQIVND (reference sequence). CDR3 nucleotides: TGTGCCAGTAGTATCCGACAGGCGGCGGCCAAAAACATTCAGTACTTC. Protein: CASSIRQAAAKNIQYF. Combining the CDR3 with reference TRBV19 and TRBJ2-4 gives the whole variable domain DGGITQSPKYLFRKEGQNVTLSCEQNLNHDAMYWYRQDPGQGLRLIYYSQIVNDFQKGDIAEGYSVSREKKESFPLTVTSAQKNPTAFYLCASSIRQAAAKNIQYFGAGTRLSVL.

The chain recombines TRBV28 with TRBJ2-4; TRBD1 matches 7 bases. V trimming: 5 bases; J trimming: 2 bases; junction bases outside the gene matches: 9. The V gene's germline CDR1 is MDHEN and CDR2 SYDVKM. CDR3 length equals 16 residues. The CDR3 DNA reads TGTGCCAGCAGTGACCCAGCACAGGGGACCAAAAACATTCAGTACTTC. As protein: CASSDPAQGTKNIQYF.

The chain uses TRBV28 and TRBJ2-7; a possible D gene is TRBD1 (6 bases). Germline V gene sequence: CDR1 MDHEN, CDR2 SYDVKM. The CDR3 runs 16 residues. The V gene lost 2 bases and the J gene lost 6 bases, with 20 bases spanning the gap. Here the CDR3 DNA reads TGTGCCAGCAGTTTAGGAGTGACAGGATCGGTAGGCGAGCAGTACTTC. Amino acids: CASSLGVTGSVGEQYF.

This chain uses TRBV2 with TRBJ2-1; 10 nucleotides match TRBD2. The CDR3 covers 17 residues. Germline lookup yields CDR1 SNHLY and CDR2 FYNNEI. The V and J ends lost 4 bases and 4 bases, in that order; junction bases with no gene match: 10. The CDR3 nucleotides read TGTGCCAGCAGTGGGCAACTAGCGGGAATGGGGTACAATGAGCAGTTCTTC. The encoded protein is CASSGQLAGMGYNEQFF.

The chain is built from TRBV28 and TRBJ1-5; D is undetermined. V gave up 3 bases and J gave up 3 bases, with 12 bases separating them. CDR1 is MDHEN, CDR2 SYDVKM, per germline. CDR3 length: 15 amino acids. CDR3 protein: CASSFGQPANQPQHF. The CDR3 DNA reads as TGTGCCAGCAGTTTTGGGCAGCCAGCCAATCAGCCCCAGCATTTT.

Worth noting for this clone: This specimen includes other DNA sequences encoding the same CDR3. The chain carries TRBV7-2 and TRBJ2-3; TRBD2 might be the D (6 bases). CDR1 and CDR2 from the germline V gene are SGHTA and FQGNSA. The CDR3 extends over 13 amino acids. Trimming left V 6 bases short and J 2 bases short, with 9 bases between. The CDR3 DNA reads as TGTGCCAGCAGACGGGACTTCACAGATACGCAGTATTTT. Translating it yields CASRRDFTDTQYF.

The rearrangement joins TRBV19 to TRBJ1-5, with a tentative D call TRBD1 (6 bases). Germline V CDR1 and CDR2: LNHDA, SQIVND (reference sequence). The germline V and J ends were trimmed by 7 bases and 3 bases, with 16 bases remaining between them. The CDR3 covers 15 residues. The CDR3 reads CASTIVGQINQPQHF. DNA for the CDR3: TGTGCCAGTACCATAGTCGGACAGATCAATCAGCCCCAGCATTTT.

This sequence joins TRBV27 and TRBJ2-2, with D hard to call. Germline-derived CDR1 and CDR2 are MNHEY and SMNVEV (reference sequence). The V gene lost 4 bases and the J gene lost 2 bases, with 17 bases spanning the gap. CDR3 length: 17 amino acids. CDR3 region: CASSSLSFSRNTGELFF. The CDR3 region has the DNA TGTGCCAGCAGTTCCCTCAGTTTCTCACGCAACACCGGGGAGCTGTTTTTT.

Here the CDR3 DNA reads TGCGCCAGCAGCTTGGCCCGGGGGTTGTCTAATGAAAAACTGTTTTTT. Its translation: CASSLARGLSNEKLFF. J is TRBJ1-4 and V is TRBV5-1; tentative D call: TRBD1 (5 bases). Trimming left V 0 bases short and J 3 bases short, with 12 bases between. Germline V lookup: CDR1 SGHRS, CDR2 YFSETQ. The CDR3 runs to 16 residues.

The CDR3 DNA sequence: TGTGCCAGCAGCCCGGTCCCGGGACAGGGGGCGGACACTGAAGCTTTCTTT. As protein: CASSPVPGQGADTEAFF. The rearrangement links TRBV7-9 to TRBJ1-1; 12 bases match TRBD1. After removal of 5 bases from V and 3 bases from J, the junction contained 10 bases not matched to a gene. Germline V gene lookup returns CDR1 SEHNR and CDR2 FQNEAQ (reference sequence). The CDR3 spans 17 residues. Supplemented by reference TRBV7-9 and TRBJ1-1, the full variable domain reads DTGVSQNPRHKITKRGQNVTFRCDPISEHNRLYWYRQTLGQGPEFLTYFQNEAQLEKSRLLSDRFSAERPKGSFSTLEIQRTEQGDSAMYLCASSPVPGQGADTEAFFGQGTRLTVV.

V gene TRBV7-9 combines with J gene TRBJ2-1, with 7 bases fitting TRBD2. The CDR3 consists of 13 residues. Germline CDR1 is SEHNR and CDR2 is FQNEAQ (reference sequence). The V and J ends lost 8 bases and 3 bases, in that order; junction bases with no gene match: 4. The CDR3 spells CASRTRLYNEQFF. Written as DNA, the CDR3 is TGTGCCAGCCGGACTAGACTCTACAATGAGCAGTTCTTC.

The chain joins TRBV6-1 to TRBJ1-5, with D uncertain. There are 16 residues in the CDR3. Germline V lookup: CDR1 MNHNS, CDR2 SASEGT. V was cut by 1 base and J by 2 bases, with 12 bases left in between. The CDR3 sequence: CASSEEEGGGNQPQHF. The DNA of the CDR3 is TGTGCCAGCAGTGAAGAGGAGGGCGGGGGCAATCAGCCCCAGCATTTT.

Here the CDR3 DNA reads TGTGCCAGCCAAGGGACAGCCTACAATGAGCAGTTCTTC. The encoded protein is CASQGTAYNEQFF. The chain is built from TRBV6-5 and TRBJ2-1, with 7 nucleotides matching TRBD1. CDR1 is MNHEY and CDR2 is SVGAGI in the germline V gene. V lost 8 bases and J lost 2; bases outside the gene matches: 3. The CDR3 loop spans 13 amino acids.